This T cell receptor (beta chain) was found in a study of cytomegalovirus exposure and HLA in healthy donors. The wider study: The 90 to 150 validation repertoires matched the approximately 700 first-cohort repertoires in platform, a later analysis reported.

Separate from the roughly 700-subject first cohort was the approximately 120-subject validation cohort, to which the donors belonged. Measured with immunoSEQ multiplex PCR; TCRdb has only the in-frame clones, and not every one. The sample carries under 250,000 clones, 70% to 90% recorded once. This clonotype was obtained from a young woman in good health and CMV-seronegative. The sequenced material came from PBMCs.

CDR3 sequence (DNA): TGTGCCAGCAGTGAATCCGGGAAGGGGTTCCTGAACACTGAAGCTTTCTTT. Translated: CASSESGKGFLNTEAFF. The chain has TRBV25-1 and TRBJ1-1, with a tentative D call TRBD1 (5 bases). This CDR3 has 17 amino acids. V shed 1 base and J shed 0 bases, with 15 bases lying between them. Per germline, CDR1 MGHDK and CDR2 SYGVNS.